Sequencing of this T cell receptor (beta chain) was carried out in a study of OX40 agonist ivuxolimab in advanced cancers. Background on the study: The treatment was a fully human IgG2 OX40 agonist, ivuxolimab.

Regarding this clone: The antigen is undetermined.

Germline V gene lookup returns CDR1 SNHLY and CDR2 FYNNEI. Losses at the gene ends were 6 bases for V and 9 bases for J; bases not matched to a gene: 15. The CDR3 is 16 amino acids. Study-level results: The expanded peripheral T cells' antigen specificity was not determined.

Assay: immunoSEQ multiplex PCR; the TCRdb copy retains only in-frame clones and omits some. The sample includes 70,000 or so clones, approximately 90% of them seen just once. This sequence was found in an adult with an advanced solid tumor such as melanoma, head and neck, liver or kidney cancer. The source material was CD4+ or CD8+ T cells sorted from blood, sampled in a trial of the OX40 agonist ivuxolimab. V gene TRBV2 combines with J gene TRBJ2-7, with 12 positions matching TRBD1. This CDR3 reads CASSDNPGTGGGRQYF. The CDR3 region has the DNA TGTGCCAGCAGCGATAACCCCGGGACAGGGGGCGGTAGGCAGTACTTC.